This record concerns one T cell receptor beta chain sequence. Its antigen remains undetermined. Base qualities are not recorded, but no much larger clone differs from it by a single base. The record originates from a study of B cell selection in AIRE deficiency (dated by TCRdb to about 2019). Concerning the study at large: Researchers compared TCRbeta repertoires of sorted blood CD4+ conventional T cells and regulatory T cells in AIRE-deficient patients with those in healthy controls. The TCR-sequenced cohort comprised roughly five AIRE-deficient APECED patients and roughly five healthy control donors. Here is what the overall study found, with its caveats: In AIRE-deficient patients, Tconv and Treg cells had TCRBV gene usage, CDR3 length and TCR diversity comparable to those in healthy donors. Among about 3,700 shared Treg TCRbeta sequences, approximately 30% were shared exclusively among healthy donors and 9.3% exclusively among patients, which suggests that Treg selection is less efficient in the absence of AIRE. Sequencing covered only TCRbeta chains, and 36.6% of shared healthy-donor Treg sequences were also present in healthy Tconv, possibly due to differing TCRalpha chains. About 33% of Treg TCRbeta sequences shared among healthy donors appeared in patient Tconv cells, suggesting diversion of Treg-biased clones into the Tconv compartment. CDR3s were shorter in shared Treg sequences, reflecting a bias toward rearrangements that have few non-templated nucleotide insertions.

Regulatory T cells were sorted as cells that were CD4+CD25hiCD127low/negative. The healthy donors who provided the control samples were not related to the patients. Tconv and Treg cells for TCRbeta sequencing were sorted on a FACSAria flow cytometer. The sorted cells went into 5-ml round-bottom polystyrene tubes, and the dry cell pellets were then frozen at -80 degrees C until sequencing. The immunoSEQ platform was used to sequence the TCRbeta chains. The paper's processing steps were these. When Treg repertoires were pooled, 5.7x10^4 or so distinct TCRbeta sequences were obtained from patients and around 100,000 from healthy donors. Public Treg TCRbeta sequences were defined as those shared by two or more individuals and were then searched for in Tconv repertoires. Differences between groups were assessed using Mann-Whitney U tests with Bonferroni-Dunn correction in GraphPad Prism 7.03. TCRdb mirrors the immuneACCESS table, restricted to in-frame sequences. Some clones are absent from its copies; in checked studies, under half trace to an unresolved V gene, and the reason for the others is unknown. V and J calls and clone size are as listed in that table; D and trimming were resolved from the DNA. The sample has tens of thousands of clones on record, 80% to 95% of them singletons. The top ten clonotypes cover about 1% of the sample.

Reading the germline V gene gives CDR1 ENHRY and CDR2 SYGVKD. V gives up 3 bases and J gives up 8 bases, and the segment between their germline ends measures 16 bases. From the cysteine through the phenylalanine, the CDR3 covers 15 amino acids. Just the 45-base CDR3 DNA is kept, in frame starting at base 1. The sequence was obtained from a human donor in good health. The V gene is TRBV10-3 and the J gene is TRBJ1-4; the D gene is possibly TRBD1, with 6 bases matching. The sequencing input was CD4+CD25+ Tregs sorted from PBMCs. The nucleotide sequence is given as TGTGCCATCAGTGACGGGAGGGGGGTCAACGAAAAACTGTTTTTT. Its protein reads: CAISDGRGVNEKLFF.